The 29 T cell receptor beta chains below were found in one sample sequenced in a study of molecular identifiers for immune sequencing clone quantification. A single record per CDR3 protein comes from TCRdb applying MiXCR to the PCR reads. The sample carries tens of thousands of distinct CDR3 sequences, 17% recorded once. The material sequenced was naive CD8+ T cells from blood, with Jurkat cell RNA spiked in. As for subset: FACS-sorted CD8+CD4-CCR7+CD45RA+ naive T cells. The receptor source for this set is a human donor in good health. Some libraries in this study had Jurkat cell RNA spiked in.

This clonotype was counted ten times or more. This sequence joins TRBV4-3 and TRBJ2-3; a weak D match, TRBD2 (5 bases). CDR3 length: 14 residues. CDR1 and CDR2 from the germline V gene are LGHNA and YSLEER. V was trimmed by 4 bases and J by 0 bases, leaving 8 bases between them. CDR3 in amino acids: CASSRSGSTDTQYF. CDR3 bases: TGCGCCAGCAGCCGGTCGGGAAGCACAGATACGCAGTATTTT.

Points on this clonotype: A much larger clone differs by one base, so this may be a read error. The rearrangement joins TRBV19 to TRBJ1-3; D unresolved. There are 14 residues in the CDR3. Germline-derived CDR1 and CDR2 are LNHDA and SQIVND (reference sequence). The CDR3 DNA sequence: TGTGCCAGTAGTATTTCACTGGGTGGAGACACCATATATTTT. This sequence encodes CASSISLGGDTIYF.

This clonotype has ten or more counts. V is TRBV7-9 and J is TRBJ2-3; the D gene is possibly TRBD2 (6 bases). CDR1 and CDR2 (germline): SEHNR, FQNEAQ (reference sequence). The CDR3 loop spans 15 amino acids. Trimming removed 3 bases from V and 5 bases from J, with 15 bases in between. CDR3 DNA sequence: TGTGCCAGCAGCTTGCCATTATCTAGCGAAGATACGCAGTATTTT. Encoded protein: CASSLPLSSEDTQYF.

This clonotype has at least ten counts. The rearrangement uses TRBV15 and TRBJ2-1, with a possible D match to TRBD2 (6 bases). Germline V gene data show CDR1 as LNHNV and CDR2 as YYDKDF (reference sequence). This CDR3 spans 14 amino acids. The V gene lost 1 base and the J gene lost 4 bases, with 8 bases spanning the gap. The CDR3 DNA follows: TGTGCCACCAGCAGAGTCGGGGGATACAATGAGCAGTTCTTC. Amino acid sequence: CATSRVGGYNEQFF. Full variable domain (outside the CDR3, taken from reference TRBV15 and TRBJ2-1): DAMVIQNPRYQVTQFGKPVTLSCSQTLNHNVMYWYQQKSSQAPKLLFHYYDKDFNNEADTPDNFQSRRPNTSFCFLDIRSPGLGDTAMYLCATSRVGGYNEQFFGPGTRLTVL.

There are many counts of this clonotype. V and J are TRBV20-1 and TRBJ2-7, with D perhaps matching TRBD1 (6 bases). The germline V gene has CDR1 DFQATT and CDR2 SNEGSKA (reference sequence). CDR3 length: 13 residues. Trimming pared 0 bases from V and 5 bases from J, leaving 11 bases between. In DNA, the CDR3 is TGCAGTGCTAGAGACCAGGGGTGGGACGAGCAGTACTTC. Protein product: CSARDQGWDEQYF.

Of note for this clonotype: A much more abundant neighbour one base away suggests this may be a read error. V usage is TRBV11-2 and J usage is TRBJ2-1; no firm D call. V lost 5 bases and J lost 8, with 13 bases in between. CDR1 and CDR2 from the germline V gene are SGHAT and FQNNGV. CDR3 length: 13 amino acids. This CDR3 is CASSPHAGYEQFF. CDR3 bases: TGTGCCAGCAGCCCCCATGCCGGGTATGAGCAGTTCTTC.

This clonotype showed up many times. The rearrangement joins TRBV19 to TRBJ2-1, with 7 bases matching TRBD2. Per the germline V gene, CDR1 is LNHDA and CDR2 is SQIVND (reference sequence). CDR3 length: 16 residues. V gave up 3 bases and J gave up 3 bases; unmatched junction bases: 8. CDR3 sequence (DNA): TGTGCCAGTAGTATGGCTAGCGGCGACTACTACAATGAGCAGTTCTTC. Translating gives CASSMASGDYYNEQFF.

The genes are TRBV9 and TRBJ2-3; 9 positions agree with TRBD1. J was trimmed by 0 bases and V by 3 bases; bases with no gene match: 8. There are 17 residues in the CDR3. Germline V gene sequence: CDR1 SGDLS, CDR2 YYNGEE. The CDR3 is CASSAEGTGLSTDTQYF. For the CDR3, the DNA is TGTGCCAGCAGCGCCGAAGGGACAGGGCTTAGCACAGATACGCAGTATTTT.

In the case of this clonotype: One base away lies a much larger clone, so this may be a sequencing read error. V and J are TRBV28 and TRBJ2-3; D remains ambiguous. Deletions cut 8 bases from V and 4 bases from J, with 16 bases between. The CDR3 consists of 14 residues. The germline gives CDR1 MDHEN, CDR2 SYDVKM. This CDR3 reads CASQLLTNSDTQYF. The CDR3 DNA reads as TGTGCCAGCCAGCTACTAACAAACTCAGATACGCAGTATTTT.

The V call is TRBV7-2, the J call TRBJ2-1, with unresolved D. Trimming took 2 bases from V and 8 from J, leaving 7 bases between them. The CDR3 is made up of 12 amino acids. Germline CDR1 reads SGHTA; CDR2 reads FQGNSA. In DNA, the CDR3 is TGTGCCAGCAGCTTATTTATCGATGAGCAGTTCTTC. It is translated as CASSLFIDEQFF.

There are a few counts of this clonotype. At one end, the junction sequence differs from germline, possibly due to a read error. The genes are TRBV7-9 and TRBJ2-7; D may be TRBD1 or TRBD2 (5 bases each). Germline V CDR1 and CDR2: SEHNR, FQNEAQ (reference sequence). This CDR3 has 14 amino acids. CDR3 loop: CASSLAGASYAQYF. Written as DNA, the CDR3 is TGTGCCAGCAGCTTAGCCGGGGCCTCCTACGCGCAGTACTTC.

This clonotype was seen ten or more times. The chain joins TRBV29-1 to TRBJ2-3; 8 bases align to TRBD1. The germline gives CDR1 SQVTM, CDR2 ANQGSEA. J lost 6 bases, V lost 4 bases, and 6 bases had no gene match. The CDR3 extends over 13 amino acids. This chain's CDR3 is CSVVVQGADTQYF. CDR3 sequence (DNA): TGCAGCGTTGTAGTCCAGGGGGCGGATACGCAGTATTTT.

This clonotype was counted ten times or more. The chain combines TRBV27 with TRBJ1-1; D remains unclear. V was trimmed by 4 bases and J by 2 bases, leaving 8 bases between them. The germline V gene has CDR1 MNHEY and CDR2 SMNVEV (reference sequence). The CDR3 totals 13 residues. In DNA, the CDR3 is TGTGCCAGCAGTTACGGCAGAAACACTGAAGCTTTCTTT. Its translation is CASSYGRNTEAFF.

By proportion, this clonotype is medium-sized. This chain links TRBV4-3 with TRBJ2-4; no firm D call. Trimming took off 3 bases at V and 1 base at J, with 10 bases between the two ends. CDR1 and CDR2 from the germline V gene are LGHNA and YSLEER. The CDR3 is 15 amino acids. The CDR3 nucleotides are TGCGCCAGCAGCCATTACGTAGAGGCCAAAAACATTCAGTACTTC. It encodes CASSHYVEAKNIQYF.

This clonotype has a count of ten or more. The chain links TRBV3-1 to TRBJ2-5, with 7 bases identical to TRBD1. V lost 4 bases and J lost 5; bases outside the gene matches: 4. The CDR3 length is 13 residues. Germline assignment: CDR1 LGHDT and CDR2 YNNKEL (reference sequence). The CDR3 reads CASSPTGQETQYF. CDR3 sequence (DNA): TGTGCCAGCAGCCCGACAGGGCAGGAGACCCAGTACTTC.

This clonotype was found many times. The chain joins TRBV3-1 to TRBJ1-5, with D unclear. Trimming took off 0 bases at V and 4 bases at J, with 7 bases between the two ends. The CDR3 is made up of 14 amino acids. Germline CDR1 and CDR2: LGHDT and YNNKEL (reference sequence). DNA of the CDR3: TGTGCCAGCAGCCAAGATTGGGCAAATCAGCCCCAGCATTTT. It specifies CASSQDWANQPQHF.

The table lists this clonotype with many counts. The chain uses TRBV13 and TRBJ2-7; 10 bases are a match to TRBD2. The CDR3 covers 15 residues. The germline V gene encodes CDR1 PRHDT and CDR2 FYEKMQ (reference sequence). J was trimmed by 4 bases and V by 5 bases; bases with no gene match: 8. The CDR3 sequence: CASSPTSGEAYEQYF. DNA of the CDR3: TGTGCCAGCAGCCCTACTAGCGGGGAGGCATACGAGCAGTACTTC.

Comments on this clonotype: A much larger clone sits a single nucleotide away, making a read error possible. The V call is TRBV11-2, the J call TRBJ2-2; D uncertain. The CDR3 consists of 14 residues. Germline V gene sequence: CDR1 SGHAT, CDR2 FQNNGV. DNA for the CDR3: TGTGCCAGCTGCTTAGGCTGGGCCACCGGGGAGCTGTTTTTT. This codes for CASCLGWATGELFF.

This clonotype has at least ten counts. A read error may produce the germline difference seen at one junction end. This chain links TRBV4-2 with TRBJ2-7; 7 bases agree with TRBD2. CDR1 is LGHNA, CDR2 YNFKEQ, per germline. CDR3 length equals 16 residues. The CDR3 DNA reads TGTGCCGGCAGCCCGGAAGCGGGGCCCAGCTCCTACGAGCAGTACTTC. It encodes CAGSPEAGPSSYEQYF.

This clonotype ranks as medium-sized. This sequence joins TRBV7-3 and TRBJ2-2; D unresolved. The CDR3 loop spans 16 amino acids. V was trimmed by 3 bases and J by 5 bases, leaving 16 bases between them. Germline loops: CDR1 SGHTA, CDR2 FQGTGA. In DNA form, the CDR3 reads TGTGCCAGCAGCTTTGCCCCTCCGCCTCAGACCGGGGAGCTGTTTTTT. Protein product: CASSFAPPPQTGELFF. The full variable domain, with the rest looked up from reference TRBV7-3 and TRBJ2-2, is GAGVSQTPSNKVTEKGKYVELRCDPISGHTALYWYRQSLGQGPEFLIYFQGTGAADDSGLPNDRFFAVRPEGSVSTLKIQRTERGDSAVYLCASSFAPPPQTGELFFGEGSRLTVL.

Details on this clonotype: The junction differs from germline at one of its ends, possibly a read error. Here the CDR3 reads CAISETGTQYF. The DNA for the CDR3 is TGTGCCATCAGTGAGACAGGTACGCAGTATTTT. The V gene is TRBV10-3, the J gene TRBJ2-3; perhaps TRBD1 as D (5 bases). The CDR3 spans 11 residues. Germline lookup yields CDR1 ENHRY and CDR2 SYGVKD.

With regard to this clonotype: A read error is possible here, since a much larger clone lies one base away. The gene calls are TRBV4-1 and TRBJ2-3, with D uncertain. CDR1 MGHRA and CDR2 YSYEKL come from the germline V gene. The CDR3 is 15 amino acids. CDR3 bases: TGCGCCAGCAGCCAAGTCTTCGGAGACACAAATACGCAGTATTTT. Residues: CASSQVFGDTNTQYF.

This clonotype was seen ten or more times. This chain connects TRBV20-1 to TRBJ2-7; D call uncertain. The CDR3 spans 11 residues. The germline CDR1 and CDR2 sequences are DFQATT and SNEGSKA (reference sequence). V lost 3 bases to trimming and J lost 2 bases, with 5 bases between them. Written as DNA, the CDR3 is TGCAGTGCTAGTCCACCCTACGAGCAGTACTTC. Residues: CSASPPYEQYF.

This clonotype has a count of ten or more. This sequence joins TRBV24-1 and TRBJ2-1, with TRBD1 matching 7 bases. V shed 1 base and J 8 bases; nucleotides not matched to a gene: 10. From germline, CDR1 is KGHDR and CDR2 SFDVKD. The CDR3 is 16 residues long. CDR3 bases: TGTGCCACCAGTGATTTTGTAGGGGGCGGTGTAGATGAGCAGTTCTTC. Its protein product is CATSDFVGGGVDEQFF.

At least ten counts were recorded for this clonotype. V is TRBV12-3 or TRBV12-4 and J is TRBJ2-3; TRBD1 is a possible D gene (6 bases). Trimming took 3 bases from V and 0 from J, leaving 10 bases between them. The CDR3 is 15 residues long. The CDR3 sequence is CASSFWDTSTDTQYF. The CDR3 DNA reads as TGTGCCAGCAGTTTCTGGGACACGAGCACAGATACGCAGTATTTT.

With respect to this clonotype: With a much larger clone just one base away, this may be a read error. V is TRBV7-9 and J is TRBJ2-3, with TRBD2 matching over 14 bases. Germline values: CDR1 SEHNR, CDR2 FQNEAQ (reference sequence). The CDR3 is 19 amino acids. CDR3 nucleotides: TGTACCAGCAGCTTCCGCCGCGGGACTAGCGGGGGAGTTGCAGATACGCAGTATTTT. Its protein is CTSSFRRGTSGGVADTQYF.

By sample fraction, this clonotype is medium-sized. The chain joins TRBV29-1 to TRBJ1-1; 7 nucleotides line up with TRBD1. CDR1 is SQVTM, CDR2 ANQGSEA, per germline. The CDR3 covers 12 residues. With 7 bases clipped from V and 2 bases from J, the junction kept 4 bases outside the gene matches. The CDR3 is CSARDSNTEAFF. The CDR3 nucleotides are TGCAGCGCCCGGGACAGCAACACTGAAGCTTTCTTT.

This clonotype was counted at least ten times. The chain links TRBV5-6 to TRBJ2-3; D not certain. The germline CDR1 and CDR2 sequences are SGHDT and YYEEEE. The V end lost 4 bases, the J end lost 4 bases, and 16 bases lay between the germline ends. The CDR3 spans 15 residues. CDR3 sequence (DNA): TGTGCCAGCAGCCCAGGTTTGGGTAGCTCAGATACGCAGTATTTT. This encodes CASSPGLGSSDTQYF.

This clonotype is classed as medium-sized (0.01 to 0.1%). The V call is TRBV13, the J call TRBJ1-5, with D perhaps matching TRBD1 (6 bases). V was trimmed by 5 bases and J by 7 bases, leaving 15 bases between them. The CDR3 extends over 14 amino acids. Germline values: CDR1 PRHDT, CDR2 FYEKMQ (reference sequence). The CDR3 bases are TGTGCCAGCAGCATGCACAGGGCAGAGCAGCCCCAGCATTTT. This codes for CASSMHRAEQPQHF. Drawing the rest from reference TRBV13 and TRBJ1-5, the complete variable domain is AAGVIQSPRHLIKEKRETATLKCYPIPRHDTVYWYQQGPGQDPQFLISFYEKMQSDKGSIPDRFSAQQFSDYHSELNMSSLELGDSALYFCASSMHRAEQPQHFGDGTRLSIL.